The present T cell receptor beta chain was sequenced within a study of control samples from healthy donors and cancer patients. This clone came up once. Sequencing was performed with immunoSEQ multiplex PCR; in TCRdb, only in-frame clones are kept and a portion is missing. The sample contains 100,000 to 150,000 clones, around 90% of which appear only once. Unmatched junction bases numbered 11, after V lost 8 bases and J lost 2 bases. CDR3 length: 15 residues. The germline gives CDR1 MNHEY, CDR2 SVGAGI. The origin of this receptor is a man between 18 and 29 years old in good health. The sequenced sample was blood. The gene calls are TRBV6-5 and TRBJ2-7; 8 bases are a match to TRBD2. The CDR3 DNA sequence: TGTGCCAGCCACTACTTAGGGACTAGACCCTACGAGCAGTACTTC. Translating gives CASHYLGTRPYEQYF.